The present T cell receptor beta chain was sequenced within a study of Ad26.COV2.S vaccination and SARS-CoV-2 variants. Clones were sequenced by immunoSEQ multiplex PCR, and TCRdb holds only the in-frame ones, with some missing. In the table there are fewer than 600,000 clones, 89% of which are singletons. The germline gives CDR1 MNHEY, CDR2 SVGAGI. The CDR3 is 12 amino acids. Trimming cost V 5 bases and J 3 bases, with 7 bases left between them. Treatment meaning: around 19 received Ad26.COV2.S at low or high dose, single or two shots; five or six received placebo; per-sample allocation not given. On day 63 after the first injection, vaccine and placebo recipients gave samples. An adult aged 18-55 years in Boston served as the donor. An Ad26 vector that expressed Wuhan-strain SARS-CoV-2 spike constituted the vaccine.

The clonotype originates from a person between 18 and 60 years old who received the Ad26.COV2.S COVID-19 vaccine or a placebo. Sequences were derived from peripheral blood, sampled in a trial of Ad26.COV2.S vaccine versus placebo. The rearrangement uses TRBV6-5 and TRBJ1-2; D perhaps matches TRBD1 (6 bases). The CDR3, as DNA: TGTGCCAGCAGTCGACAGGACTATGGCTACACCTTC. Encoded protein: CASSRQDYGYTF.